This T cell receptor beta chain is drawn from a study of shared clonotypes between healthy human individuals. General study results and limits: Across a few donors, naive CD4 shared around 5%, naive CD8 around 3.5%, memory CD4 over 2%, memory CD8 about 0.4%. Despite large depth, rarefaction showed incomplete sorted-subset sequencing. Shared clonotypes across all four donors exceeded non-shared ones in generation probability.

Trimming cost V 4 bases and J 2 bases, with 9 bases left between them. This CDR3 comprises 13 residues. Germline V gene lookup returns CDR1 MDHEN and CDR2 SYDVKM. CD45RO-negative cells were positively selected for CCR7, leaving out terminally differentiated effector memory CD45RA+ cells. Assay: immunoSEQ multiplex PCR; the TCRdb copy retains only in-frame clones and omits some. The repertoire consists of millions of clones, with about 92% occurring once and the leading ten covering 1.5% to 2%. This clone is a singleton in its sample. Its antigen is undetermined. The TCR was taken from a man aged 18 to 29 in good health. Some clones in this sample may be carry-over from other donors' samples. The chain employs TRBV28 and TRBJ2-7; D remains unclear. The material sequenced was naive CD8+ T cells from PBMCs. The CDR3 reads CASSSPRAYEQYF. CDR3 DNA sequence: TGTGCCAGCAGTTCTCCTAGGGCCTACGAGCAGTACTTC.